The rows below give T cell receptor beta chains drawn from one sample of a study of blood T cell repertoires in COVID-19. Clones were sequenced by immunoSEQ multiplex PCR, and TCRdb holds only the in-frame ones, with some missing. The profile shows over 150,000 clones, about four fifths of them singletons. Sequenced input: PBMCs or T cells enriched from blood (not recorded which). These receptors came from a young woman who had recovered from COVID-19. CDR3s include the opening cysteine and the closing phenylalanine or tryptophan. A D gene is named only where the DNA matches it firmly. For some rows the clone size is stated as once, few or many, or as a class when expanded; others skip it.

cdr3_nt: TGTGCCAGCAGCCCTCAGGGGGGTTTAGCCTACAATGAGCAGTTCTTC; cdr3_aa: CASSPQGGLAYNEQFF; v_call: TRBV11-2; d_call: -; clone_size: -; j_call: TRBJ2-1
cdr3_nt: TGTGCCAGCACAAGGGGCAGCACTAATTACCAAGAGACCCAGTACTTC; cdr3_aa: CASTRGSTNYQETQYF; v_call: TRBV7-9; d_call: -; clone_size: once; j_call: TRBJ2-5
cdr3_nt: TGTGCCAGCAGCTTGGATACAGGAGTAAATGAAAAACTGTTTTTT; cdr3_aa: CASSLDTGVNEKLFF; v_call: TRBV5-8; d_call: -; clone_size: -; j_call: TRBJ1-4
cdr3_nt: TGTGCCAGCAGCCACGGACAGCAAGAGACCCAGTACTTC; cdr3_aa: CASSHGQQETQYF; v_call: TRBV6-2/TRBV6-3; d_call: -; clone_size: few; j_call: TRBJ2-5
cdr3_nt: TGTGCCAGCAGTTCTAGCGGGAGTACAGATACGCAGTATTTT; cdr3_aa: CASSSSGSTDTQYF; v_call: TRBV14; d_call: TRBD2; clone_size: -; j_call: TRBJ2-3
cdr3_nt: TGTGCCAGCAGGGGTCGGTGCAGGACAGGGGCCCCTAACTATGGCTACACCTTC; cdr3_aa: CASRGRCRTGAPNYGYTF; v_call: TRBV11-3; d_call: TRBD1; clone_size: -; j_call: TRBJ1-2
cdr3_nt: TGTGCCAGCAGCGTGCGGGGGGAGGCCACAGATACGCAGTATTTT; cdr3_aa: CASSVRGEATDTQYF; v_call: TRBV3-1/TRBV3-2; d_call: TRBD2; clone_size: once; j_call: TRBJ2-3
cdr3_nt: TGTGCCAGCTCACCACCGGCGGGAGGGGCCTACAATGAGCAGTTCTTC; cdr3_aa: CASSPPAGGAYNEQFF; v_call: TRBV18; d_call: TRBD2; clone_size: -; j_call: TRBJ2-1
cdr3_nt: TGCGCCAGCAGCCACCCACCAGGACAGAACTACAATGAGCAGTTCTTC; cdr3_aa: CASSHPPGQNYNEQFF; v_call: TRBV5-1; d_call: -; clone_size: few; j_call: TRBJ2-1
cdr3_nt: TGTGCCAGCAGCTCCTATGGGACAGGGGGACCCTACGAGCAGTACTTC; cdr3_aa: CASSSYGTGGPYEQYF; v_call: TRBV7-3; d_call: TRBD1; clone_size: -; j_call: TRBJ2-7
cdr3_nt: TGTGCCAGTTTAAGGGGGGGCTCTGGAAACACCATATATTTT; cdr3_aa: CASLRGGSGNTIYF; v_call: TRBV28; d_call: -; clone_size: -; j_call: TRBJ1-3
cdr3_nt: TGTGCCAGCTCACCTTTGAGCGGTGTCACAGATACGCAGTATTTT; cdr3_aa: CASSPLSGVTDTQYF; v_call: TRBV18; d_call: -; clone_size: -; j_call: TRBJ2-3
cdr3_nt: TGTGCCAGCAGCTTAGGGACAGGGAACAATGAGCAGTTCTTC; cdr3_aa: CASSLGTGNNEQFF; v_call: TRBV7-3; d_call: TRBD1; clone_size: -; j_call: TRBJ2-1
cdr3_nt: TGCGCCAGCAGCTTGGCGCGGGGACTAGCGGCCGTTACGTATGAGCAGTTCTTC; cdr3_aa: CASSLARGLAAVTYEQFF; v_call: TRBV5-1; d_call: TRBD2; clone_size: -; j_call: TRBJ2-1
cdr3_nt: TGTGCCAGCAGATCAGGGCCGGGACAGGGGAACACCGGGGAGCTGTTTTTT; cdr3_aa: CASRSGPGQGNTGELFF; v_call: TRBV11-2; d_call: TRBD1; clone_size: -; j_call: TRBJ2-2
cdr3_nt: TGTGCCAGTGCGACTAGCGGAGTTTACAATGAGCAGTTCTTC; cdr3_aa: CASATSGVYNEQFF; v_call: TRBV19; d_call: TRBD2; clone_size: -; j_call: TRBJ2-1
cdr3_nt: TGTGCCAGCAGTTACCAGACAGGTGGGAACTATGGCTACACCTTC; cdr3_aa: CASSYQTGGNYGYTF; v_call: TRBV6-5; d_call: -; clone_size: -; j_call: TRBJ1-2
cdr3_nt: TGTGCCACCAGCAGAGACGGAAAACTGTTTTTT; cdr3_aa: CATSRDGKLFF; v_call: TRBV15; d_call: -; clone_size: -; j_call: TRBJ1-4
cdr3_nt: TGTGCCAGCAGTTTGGTGACAGGGCTTAACTATGGCTACACCTTC; cdr3_aa: CASSLVTGLNYGYTF; v_call: TRBV27; d_call: TRBD1; clone_size: -; j_call: TRBJ1-2
cdr3_nt: TGTGCCAGCAGCTTGATGGACAGGGATAATTCACCCCTCCACTTT; cdr3_aa: CASSLMDRDNSPLHF; v_call: TRBV7-6; d_call: TRBD1; clone_size: once; j_call: TRBJ1-6
cdr3_nt: TGTGCCAGCAGTTTACGGGGGACGGGACTAGGTGGGGCCAACGTCCTGACTTTC; cdr3_aa: CASSLRGTGLGGANVLTF; v_call: TRBV28; d_call: TRBD2; clone_size: -; j_call: TRBJ2-6
cdr3_nt: TGTGCCAGCAGTGATCTAGCGGGAGCCGGCGGGGAGCTGTTTTTT; cdr3_aa: CASSDLAGAGGELFF; v_call: TRBV6-4; d_call: TRBD2; clone_size: -; j_call: TRBJ2-2
cdr3_nt: TGTGCCAGCACCATGACAGGGAACACCGGGGAGCTGTTTTTT; cdr3_aa: CASTMTGNTGELFF; v_call: TRBV11-1; d_call: -; clone_size: -; j_call: TRBJ2-2
cdr3_nt: TGTGCCAGCAGTGGGGCAGGGTTGAATAATGAAAAACTGTTTTTT; cdr3_aa: CASSGAGLNNEKLFF; v_call: TRBV2; d_call: -; clone_size: -; j_call: TRBJ1-4
cdr3_nt: TGTGCCAGCAGAAACACAGGGTGGGATTCACCCCTCCACTTT; cdr3_aa: CASRNTGWDSPLHF; v_call: TRBV6-6; d_call: -; clone_size: -; j_call: TRBJ1-6